This T cell receptor beta chain was identified in a study of human T cells and chemical hapten exposure. At the level of the study: A roughly 2 cm by roughly 2 cm inner upper arm patch received 2% DPC for sensitization. Weekly administration of diphenylcyclopropenone to the scalp of patients continued throughout the roughly 24-week study. Points from the study as a whole: Clustering by CDR3 similarity yielded significantly more large clusters from expanded TCRs than controls.

Described time point: pre-sensitization, week 0. Treatment of the sample: therapeutic diphenylcyclopropenone sensitization with weekly scalp DPC. Germline V gene data show CDR1 as MGHRA and CDR2 as YSYEKL. This CDR3 region has 12 residues. V dropped 1 base and J dropped 6 bases, with 5 bases sitting between them. A single record per CDR3 protein comes from TCRdb applying MiXCR to the RACE reads. In the table there are approximately 100,000 distinct CDR3 sequences, around 9.6% of which are singletons. Many counts were recorded for this clonotype. The target antigen is unknown. The origin of this receptor is a woman aged 40-49 years with alopecia areata. Some clones in this sample may be carry-over from other donors' samples. The chain couples TRBV4-1 to TRBJ2-3; D gene uncertain. The sample here was whole blood, taken in connection with sensitization to the hapten diphenylcyclopropenone (DPC). The CDR3 nucleotides read TGCGCCAGCAGCCAAGTAGGGGATACGCAGTATTTT. Protein product: CASSQVGDTQYF.